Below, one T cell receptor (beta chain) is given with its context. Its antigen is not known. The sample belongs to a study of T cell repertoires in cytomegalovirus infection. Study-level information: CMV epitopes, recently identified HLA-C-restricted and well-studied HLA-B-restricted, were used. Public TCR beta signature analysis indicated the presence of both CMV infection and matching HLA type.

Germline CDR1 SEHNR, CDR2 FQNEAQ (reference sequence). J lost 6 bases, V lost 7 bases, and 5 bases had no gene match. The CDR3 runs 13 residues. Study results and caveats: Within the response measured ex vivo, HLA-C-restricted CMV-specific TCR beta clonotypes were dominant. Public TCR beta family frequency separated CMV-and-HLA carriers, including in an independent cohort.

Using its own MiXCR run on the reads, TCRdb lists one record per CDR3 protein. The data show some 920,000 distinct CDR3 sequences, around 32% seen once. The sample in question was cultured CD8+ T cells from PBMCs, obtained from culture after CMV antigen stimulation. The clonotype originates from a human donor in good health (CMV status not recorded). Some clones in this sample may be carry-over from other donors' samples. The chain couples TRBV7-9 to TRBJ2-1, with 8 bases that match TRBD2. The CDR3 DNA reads TGTGCCAGCATCGGGGGGGCGGGCAATGAGCAGTTCTTC. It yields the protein CASIGGAGNEQFF.